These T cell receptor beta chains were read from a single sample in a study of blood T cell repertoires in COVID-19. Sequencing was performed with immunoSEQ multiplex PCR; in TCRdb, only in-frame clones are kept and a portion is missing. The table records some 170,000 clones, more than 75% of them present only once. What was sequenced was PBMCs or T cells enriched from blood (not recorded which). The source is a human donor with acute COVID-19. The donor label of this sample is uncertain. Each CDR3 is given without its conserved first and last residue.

cdr3_aa: ASSLYLGRTYERY; j_call: TRBJ2-7; cdr3_length: 13; v_call: TRBV11-2
cdr3_aa: ASSWTGQETQY; j_call: TRBJ2-5; cdr3_length: 11; v_call: TRBV27
cdr3_aa: AVGPRGASEKLF; j_call: TRBJ1-4; cdr3_length: 12; v_call: TRBV27
cdr3_aa: ASSPGGTSGDLWKGQETQY; j_call: TRBJ2-5; cdr3_length: 19; v_call: TRBV9
cdr3_aa: ASSSSGTGGYGYT; j_call: TRBJ1-2; cdr3_length: 13; v_call: TRBV5-1
cdr3_aa: ASSLFGRGAF; j_call: TRBJ1-1; cdr3_length: 10; v_call: TRBV7-8
cdr3_aa: ASSLNRGGEKETQY; j_call: TRBJ2-5; cdr3_length: 14; v_call: TRBV5-5
cdr3_aa: ASSSLRVNEAF; j_call: TRBJ1-1; cdr3_length: 11; v_call: TRBV6-5
cdr3_aa: ASRSDKGDEKLF; j_call: TRBJ1-4; cdr3_length: 12; v_call: TRBV4-2
cdr3_aa: AISERGTGLDTEAF; j_call: TRBJ1-1; cdr3_length: 14; v_call: TRBV10-3
cdr3_aa: ASSFQDRGLNSPLH; j_call: TRBJ1-6; cdr3_length: 14; v_call: TRBV7-9
cdr3_aa: ASRGTPRDYGYT; j_call: TRBJ1-2; cdr3_length: 12; v_call: TRBV6-5
cdr3_aa: ASSVTTGPGDTQY; j_call: TRBJ2-3; cdr3_length: 13; v_call: TRBV9
cdr3_aa: ASSNRGPNYGYT; j_call: TRBJ1-2; cdr3_length: 12; v_call: TRBV6-5
cdr3_aa: SASDRGDAEAF; j_call: TRBJ1-1; cdr3_length: 11; v_call: TRBV20-1
cdr3_aa: SVDPLTGTKGGYT; j_call: TRBJ1-2; cdr3_length: 13; v_call: TRBV29-1
cdr3_aa: ASSPLAGSFTDTQY; j_call: TRBJ2-3; cdr3_length: 14; v_call: TRBV7-2
cdr3_aa: AWSVLGQEAF; j_call: TRBJ1-1; cdr3_length: 10; v_call: TRBV30
cdr3_aa: ATSREFSARRDRGRWDTEAF; j_call: TRBJ1-1; cdr3_length: 20; v_call: TRBV15
cdr3_aa: APRPHTYEQY; j_call: TRBJ2-7; cdr3_length: 10; v_call: TRBV21-1
cdr3_aa: ASSLGQGARVGYT; j_call: TRBJ1-2; cdr3_length: 13; v_call: TRBV3-1/TRBV3-2
cdr3_aa: AIRGDRGQDIQY; j_call: TRBJ2-4; cdr3_length: 12; v_call: TRBV10-3
cdr3_aa: ATSRAKTGLSTDTQY; j_call: TRBJ2-3; cdr3_length: 15; v_call: TRBV15
cdr3_aa: ASSAQNNEQF; j_call: TRBJ2-1; cdr3_length: 10; v_call: TRBV5-5